The 13 T cell receptor beta chains below come from one sample, sequenced in a study of blood T cell repertoires in COVID-19. Sequencing was performed with immunoSEQ multiplex PCR; in TCRdb, only in-frame clones are kept and a portion is missing. This sample has 80,000 or so clones, with roughly 73% found just once. The sample was peripheral blood. These receptors originate from a human donor in a cohort sampled during active COVID-19.

V is TRBV5-4 and J is TRBJ1-2; 9 nucleotides agree with TRBD1. The germline V gene has CDR1 SGHNT and CDR2 YYREEE (reference sequence). The J segment lost 5 bases and the V segment lost 3 bases, leaving 8 bases of the junction unmatched. The CDR3 is made up of 15 amino acids. CDR3 bases: TGTGCCAGCAGCTCCCAACAGGGGGCTCGGTATGGCTACACCTTC. The encoded protein is CASSSQQGARYGYTF.

In regard to this clone: Other DNA variants within this sample encode the same CDR3. This chain connects TRBV18 to TRBJ2-7, with D possibly matching TRBD1 (6 bases). Trimming left V 3 bases short and J 6 bases short, with 15 bases between. The CDR3 has 14 amino acids. Germline V lookup: CDR1 KGHSH, CDR2 LQKENI. The CDR3 region has the DNA TGTGCCAGCTCACCCCCAAGTAGGGGGAGCGAGCAGTACTTC. Amino acids: CASSPPSRGSEQYF.

The rearrangement uses TRBV13 and TRBJ2-3, with TRBD2 as a possible D gene (5 bases). Germline-derived CDR1 and CDR2 are PRHDT and FYEKMQ (reference sequence). The V gene lost 6 bases and the J gene lost 3 bases, with 13 bases spanning the gap. This CDR3 has 14 amino acids. This CDR3 reads CASRRGQKTDTQYF. The CDR3 nucleotides read TGTGCCAGCAGGCGAGGGCAGAAGACAGATACGCAGTATTTT.

This CDR3 reads CASSPGRSGGLAKNIQYF. The CDR3 coding sequence is TGTGCCAGCAGCCCGGGACGGTCGGGGGGTCTAGCCAAAAACATTCAGTACTTC. The V and J genes are TRBV3-1 (or the pseudogene TRBV3-2) and TRBJ2-4; 7 positions agree with TRBD2. The CDR3 has 18 amino acids. Germline values: CDR1 LGHDT, CDR2 YNNKEL (reference sequence). With V trimmed by 4 bases and J by 0 bases, 12 bases remained unmatched.

The genes are TRBV19 and TRBJ1-3; 9 bases agree with TRBD1. J lost 1 base, V lost 6 bases, and 1 base had no gene match. Germline V gene sequence: CDR1 LNHDA, CDR2 SQIVND (reference sequence). The CDR3 runs to 14 residues. The CDR3 nucleotides are TGTGCCAGTAGCGGACAGGGGTCTGGAAACACCATATATTTT. Protein product: CASSGQGSGNTIYF.

V usage is TRBV14 and J usage is TRBJ2-5; D uncertain. V lost 2 bases and J lost 5, with 21 bases in between. The germline V gene has CDR1 SGHDN and CDR2 FVKESK. The CDR3 runs 17 residues. CDR3 sequence reads: CASSQRPTVILRETQYF. The CDR3 coding sequence is TGTGCCAGCAGCCAACGTCCGACCGTAATCCTCAGGGAGACCCAGTACTTC.

The chain recombines TRBV7-2 with TRBJ2-1; 10 bases align to TRBD2. With V trimmed by 6 bases and J by 4 bases, 6 bases remained unmatched. CDR3 size: 15 residues. Germline CDR1 and CDR2: SGHTA and FQGNSA. Written as DNA, the CDR3 is TGTGCCAGCAGTCCAAGCGGGGGGGTGTACAATGAGCAGTTCTTC. It yields the protein CASSPSGGVYNEQFF.

CDR3 DNA sequence: TGTGCCAGCAGCTCTTTACTAGCGGGGGTGCACGAGCAGTACTTC. Translating it yields CASSSLLAGVHEQYF. The genes are TRBV7-8 and TRBJ2-7; 11 nucleotides match TRBD2. The CDR3 spans 15 residues. Looked up from germline, CDR1 is SGHVS and CDR2 is FQNEAQ. V shed 4 bases, J shed 5 bases, and the junction held 7 bases outside the gene matches.

V is TRBV15 and J is TRBJ2-7; a possible D gene is TRBD1 (5 bases). Germline assignment: CDR1 LNHNV and CDR2 YYDKDF (reference sequence). V lost 1 base to trimming and J lost 3 bases, with 10 bases between them. CDR3 length equals 14 residues. The CDR3, as DNA: TGTGCCACCAGCAGAGCTCCAGGGAACTACGAGCAGTACTTC. As protein: CATSRAPGNYEQYF. The complete variable domain, with remaining parts taken from reference TRBV15 and TRBJ2-7, reads DAMVIQNPRYQVTQFGKPVTLSCSQTLNHNVMYWYQQKSSQAPKLLFHYYDKDFNNEADTPDNFQSRRPNTSFCFLDIRSPGLGDTAMYLCATSRAPGNYEQYFGPGTRLTVT.

The chain joins TRBV15 to TRBJ2-3; D is possibly TRBD2 (5 bases). Germline lookup yields CDR1 LNHNV and CDR2 YYDKDF (reference sequence). V lost 0 bases and J 8 bases, leaving 12 bases between the germline ends. The CDR3 has 14 amino acids. The CDR3 DNA reads TGTGCCACCAGCAGAGAATATTTAGCGCCTACGCAGTATTTT. It is translated as CATSREYLAPTQYF.

This clone was detected only a few times. The CDR3, as DNA: TGTGCCAGCAACGCCGGACAACCGAACACTGAAGCTTTCTTT. Translation gives CASNAGQPNTEAFF. The J gene is TRBJ1-1, the V gene TRBV7-8; maybe TRBD1 (5 bases). The CDR3 runs to 14 residues. The V end was cut by 7 bases, the J end by 1 base, with 13 bases between. The germline CDR1 and CDR2 sequences are SGHVS and FQNEAQ. Together with reference TRBV7-8 and TRBJ1-1, the CDR3 gives the full variable domain: GAGVSQSPRYKVAKRGQDVALRCDPISGHVSLFWYQQALGQGPEFLTYFQNEAQLDKSGLPSDRFFAERPEGSVSTLKIQRTQQEDSAVYLCASNAGQPNTEAFFGQGTRLTVV.

This chain connects TRBV6-1 to TRBJ1-2; D is undetermined. Trimming removed 2 bases from V and 8 bases from J, with 9 bases in between. The germline V gene encodes CDR1 MNHNS and CDR2 SASEGT. This CDR3 is 12 amino acids long. The CDR3 DNA reads TGTGCCAGCAGTGAATCGGGGTGGGGCTACACCTTC. This sequence encodes CASSESGWGYTF.

The chain couples TRBV2 to TRBJ2-6; D is uncertain. Deletions cut 5 bases from V and 4 bases from J, with 9 bases between. The CDR3 has 14 residues. Per germline, CDR1 SNHLY and CDR2 FYNNEI. The CDR3 protein is CASSLQMGANVLTF. CDR3 in DNA: TGTGCCAGCAGTCTTCAGATGGGGGCCAACGTCCTGACTTTC.